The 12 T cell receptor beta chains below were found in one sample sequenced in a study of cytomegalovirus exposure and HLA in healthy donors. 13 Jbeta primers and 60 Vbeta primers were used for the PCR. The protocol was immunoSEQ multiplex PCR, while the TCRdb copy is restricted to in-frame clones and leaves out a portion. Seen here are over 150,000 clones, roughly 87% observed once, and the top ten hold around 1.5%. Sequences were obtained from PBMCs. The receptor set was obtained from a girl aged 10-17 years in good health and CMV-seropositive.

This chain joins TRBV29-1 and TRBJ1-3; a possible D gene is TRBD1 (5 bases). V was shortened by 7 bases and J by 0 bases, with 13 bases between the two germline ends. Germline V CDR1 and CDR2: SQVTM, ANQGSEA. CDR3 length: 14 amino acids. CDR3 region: CSATDGNSGNTIYF. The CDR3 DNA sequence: TGCAGCGCGACAGACGGAAACTCTGGAAACACCATATATTTT.

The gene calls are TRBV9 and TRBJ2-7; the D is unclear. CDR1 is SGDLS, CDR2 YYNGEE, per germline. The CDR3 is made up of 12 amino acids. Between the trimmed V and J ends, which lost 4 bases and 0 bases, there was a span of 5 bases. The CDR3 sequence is CASSPGSYEQYF. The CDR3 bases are TGTGCCAGCAGCCCAGGCTCCTACGAGCAGTACTTC.

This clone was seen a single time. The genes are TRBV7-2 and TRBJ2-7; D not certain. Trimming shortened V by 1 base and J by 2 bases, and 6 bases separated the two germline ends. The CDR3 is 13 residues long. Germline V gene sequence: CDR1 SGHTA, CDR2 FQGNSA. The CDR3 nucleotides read TGTGCCAGCAGCTTAGTAGTCGCCTACGAGCAGTACTTC. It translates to CASSLVVAYEQYF. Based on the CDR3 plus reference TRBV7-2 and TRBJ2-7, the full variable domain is GAGVSQSPSNKVTEKGKDVELRCDPISGHTALYWYRQSLGQGLEFLIYFQGNSAPDKSGLPSDRFSAERTGGSVSTLTIQRTQQEDSAVYLCASSLVVAYEQYFGPGTRLTVT.

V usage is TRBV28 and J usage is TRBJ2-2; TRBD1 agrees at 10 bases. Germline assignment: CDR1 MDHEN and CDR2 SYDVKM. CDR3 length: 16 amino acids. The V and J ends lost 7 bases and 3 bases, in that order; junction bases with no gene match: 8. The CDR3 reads CASTGPGQGYTGELFF. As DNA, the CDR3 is TGTGCCAGCACCGGCCCGGGACAGGGGTACACCGGGGAGCTGTTTTTT.

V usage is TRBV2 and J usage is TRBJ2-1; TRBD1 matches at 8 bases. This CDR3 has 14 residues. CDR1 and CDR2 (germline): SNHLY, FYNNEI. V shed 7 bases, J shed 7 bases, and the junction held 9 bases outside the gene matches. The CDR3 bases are TGTGCCAGCAACCTTAGGACAGGGCTTAATGAGCAGTTCTTC. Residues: CASNLRTGLNEQFF.

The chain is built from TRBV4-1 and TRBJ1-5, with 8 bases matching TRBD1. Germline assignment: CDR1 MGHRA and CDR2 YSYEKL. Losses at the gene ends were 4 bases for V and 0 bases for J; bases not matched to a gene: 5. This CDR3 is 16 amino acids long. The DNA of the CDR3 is TGCGCCAGCAGCCCCGGACAGGGATATAGCAATCAGCCCCAGCATTTT. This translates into CASSPGQGYSNQPQHF.

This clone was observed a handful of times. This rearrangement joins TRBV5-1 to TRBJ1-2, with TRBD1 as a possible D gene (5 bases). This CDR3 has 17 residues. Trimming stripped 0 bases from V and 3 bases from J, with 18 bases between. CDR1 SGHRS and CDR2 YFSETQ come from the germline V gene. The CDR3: CASSLEEPGDYDYGYTF. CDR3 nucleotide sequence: TGCGCCAGCAGCTTGGAGGAGCCGGGGGACTACGACTATGGCTACACCTTC.

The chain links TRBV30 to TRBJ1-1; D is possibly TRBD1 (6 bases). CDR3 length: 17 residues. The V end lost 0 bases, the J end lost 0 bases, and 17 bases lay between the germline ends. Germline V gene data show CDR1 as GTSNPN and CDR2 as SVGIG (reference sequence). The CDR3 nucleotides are TGTGCCTGGAGTGTACATGGCCCGGGGGGCGTGAACACTGAAGCTTTCTTT. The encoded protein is CAWSVHGPGGVNTEAFF.

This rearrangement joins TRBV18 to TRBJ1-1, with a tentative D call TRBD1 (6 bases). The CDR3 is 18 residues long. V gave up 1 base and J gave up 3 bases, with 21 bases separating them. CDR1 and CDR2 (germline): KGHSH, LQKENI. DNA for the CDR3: TGTGCCAGCTCACCACTACGGGGCGTGGGGGGGGCTGACACTGAAGCTTTCTTT. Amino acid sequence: CASSPLRGVGGADTEAFF. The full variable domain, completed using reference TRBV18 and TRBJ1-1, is NAGVMQNPRHLVRRRGQEARLRCSPMKGHSHVYWYRQLPEEGLKFMVYLQKENIIDESGMPKERFSAEFPKEGPSILRIQQVVRGDSAAYFCASSPLRGVGGADTEAFFGQGTRLTVV.

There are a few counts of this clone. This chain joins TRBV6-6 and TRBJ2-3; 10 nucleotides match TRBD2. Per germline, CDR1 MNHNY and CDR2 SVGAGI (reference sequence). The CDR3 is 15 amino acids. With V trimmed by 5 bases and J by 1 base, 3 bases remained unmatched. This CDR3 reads CASSRLAGGTDTQYF. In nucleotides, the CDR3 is TGTGCCAGCAGTCGTCTAGCGGGGGGCACAGATACGCAGTATTTT.

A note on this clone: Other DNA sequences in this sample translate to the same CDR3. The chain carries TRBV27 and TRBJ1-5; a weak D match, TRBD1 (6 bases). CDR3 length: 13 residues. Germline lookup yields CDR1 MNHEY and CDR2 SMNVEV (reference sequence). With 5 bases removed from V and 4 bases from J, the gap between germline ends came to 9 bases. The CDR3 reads CASSTRGNQPQHF. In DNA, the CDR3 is TGTGCCAGCAGTACAAGGGGGAATCAGCCCCAGCATTTT.

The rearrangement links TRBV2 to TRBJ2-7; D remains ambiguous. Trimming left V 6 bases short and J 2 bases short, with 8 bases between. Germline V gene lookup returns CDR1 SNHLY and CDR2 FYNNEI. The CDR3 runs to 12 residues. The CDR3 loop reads CASSEITYEQYF. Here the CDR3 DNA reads TGTGCCAGCAGCGAGATCACCTACGAGCAGTACTTC.